This T cell receptor beta chain was retrieved from a study of blood T cells in healthy people across ages. Notes on this clonotype: Its antigen is not known.

Combining a sample-barcoded 5' primer with a J-beta primer mix, a second PCR ran for 7 to 11 cycles. TCRdb fed the 5' RACE reads into MiXCR, producing one record per CDR3 protein. The sample contains 550,000 to 600,000 distinct CDR3 sequences, 25% to 30% of which appear only once. Study-wide findings and caveats: The CMV status of each donor remained undetermined, and this could have confounded shifts in expanded clonotypes.

CDR3 length: 16 amino acids. Germline loops: CDR1 DFQATT, CDR2 SNEGSKA (reference sequence). After removal of 6 bases from V and 2 bases from J, the junction contained 13 bases not matched to a gene. Sequencing was done on a sample of blood. This chain uses TRBV20-1 with TRBJ2-3, with 8 bases aligning to TRBD1. This receptor was identified in a woman between 70 and 85 years old in good health. In nucleotides, the CDR3 is TGCAGTGCCGAGAGGGGACAGGAGCCTGTCACAGATACGCAGTATTTT. Translating it yields CSAERGQEPVTDTQYF.